These 26 T cell receptor beta chains originate from one sample sequenced in a study of blood T cell repertoires in COVID-19 (dated by TCRdb to about 2020). The library was obtained by the immunoSEQ multiplex PCR assay. TCRdb took this table from immuneACCESS and kept in-frame rearrangements with V and J called. Such tables lack part of the clones; where checked against another copy, unresolved V genes explain under half of the gap, and the rest is unexplained. This sample gives approximately 90,000 clones in total; about 84% of them show up just once. The top ten constitute around 4.5% of the sample. The specimen was peripheral blood. The receptors here all came from a man aged 60-69 years with acute or convalescent COVID-19.

V usage is TRBV6-5 and J usage is TRBJ1-2; TRBD1 aligns across 9 bases. Trimming took 11 bases from V and 8 from J; bases not matched to a gene: 12. Germline loops: CDR1 MNHEY, CDR2 SVGAGI. The CDR3 loop spans 13 amino acids. The CDR3 protein is CAALPDRGLGYTF. Written as DNA, the CDR3 is TGTGCCGCCCTCCCTGACAGGGGGTTGGGCTACACCTTC.

The rearrangement joins TRBV19 to TRBJ2-6; D unclear. This CDR3 is 14 amino acids long. Per germline, CDR1 LNHDA and CDR2 SQIVND (reference sequence). V was pared by 7 bases and J by 0 bases, with 7 bases between. The CDR3 DNA reads TGTGCCAGTACCGTCTACTCTGGGGCCAACGTCCTGACTTTC. Translating it yields CASTVYSGANVLTF.

Details on this clone: This same CDR3 is encoded by further DNA sequences in the sample. This chain uses TRBV7-2 with TRBJ2-5; 14 bases map to TRBD2. This CDR3 spans 16 amino acids. V trimming: 4 bases; J trimming: 1 base; junction bases outside the gene matches: 2. The germline V gene encodes CDR1 SGHTA and CDR2 FQGNSA. The DNA for the CDR3 is TGTGCCAGCAGCTCTGGACTAGCGGGGGGCCAAGAGACCCAGTACTTC. Translated: CASSSGLAGGQETQYF. Full variable domain (remainder filled in from reference TRBV7-2 and TRBJ2-5): GAGVSQSPSNKVTEKGKDVELRCDPISGHTALYWYRQSLGQGLEFLIYFQGNSAPDKSGLPSDRFSAERTGGSVSTLTIQRTQQEDSAVYLCASSSGLAGGQETQYFGPGTRLLVL.

The rearrangement joins TRBV25-1 to TRBJ1-5, with 7 bases that match TRBD1. The CDR3 runs 13 residues. V was clipped by 6 bases and J by 5 bases; unmatched bases: 4. From germline, CDR1 is MGHDK and CDR2 SYGVNS. CDR3 amino acids: CASRDRVDQPQHF. The CDR3 region has the DNA TGTGCCAGCAGAGACAGGGTAGATCAGCCCCAGCATTTT. The full variable domain, rest sourced from reference TRBV25-1 and TRBJ1-5, is EADIYQTPRYLVIGTGKKITLECSQTMGHDKMYWYQQDPGMELHLIHYSYGVNSTEKGDLSSESTVSRIRTEHFPLTLESARPSHTSQYLCASRDRVDQPQHFGDGTRLSIL.

The V gene is TRBV19, the J gene TRBJ1-2, with D perhaps matching TRBD1 (6 bases). Germline CDR1 and CDR2: LNHDA and SQIVND (reference sequence). Trimming shortened V by 4 bases and J by 4 bases, and 16 bases separated the two germline ends. The CDR3 spans 15 residues. The CDR3 DNA sequence: TGTGCCAGTAGTACGGCAGGGGTCCGAGGCTATGGCTACACCTTC. It is translated as CASSTAGVRGYGYTF.

This sequence joins TRBV9 and TRBJ1-1, with D maybe TRBD1 (6 bases). V was clipped by 1 base and J by 6 bases, with 13 bases between them. The CDR3 runs to 14 residues. In germline, CDR1 is SGDLS, CDR2 YYNGEE. Written as DNA, the CDR3 is TGTGCCAGCAGCGTATCCTCAGGGGTGGCTGAAGCTTTCTTT. Its translation: CASSVSSGVAEAFF. Together with reference TRBV9 and TRBJ1-1, the CDR3 gives the full variable domain: DSGVTQTPKHLITATGQRVTLRCSPRSGDLSVYWYQQSLDQGLQFLIQYYNGEERAKGNILERFSAQQFPDLHSELNLSSLELGDSALYFCASSVSSGVAEAFFGQGTRLTVV.

The CDR3 DNA follows: TGTGCCAGCAGAACGGACACTCGGAGAACACAGTTCTTC. This gives the protein CASRTDTRRTQFF. This chain uses TRBV6-5 with TRBJ2-1, with D perhaps TRBD1 (5 bases). V dropped 6 bases and J dropped 13 bases, with 19 bases sitting between them. Germline V gene data show CDR1 as MNHEY and CDR2 as SVGAGI. This CDR3 region has 13 residues.

The rearrangement joins TRBV29-1 to TRBJ1-2, with D maybe TRBD1 (5 bases). The germline V gene encodes CDR1 SQVTM and CDR2 ANQGSEA. The CDR3 loop spans 13 amino acids. V was cut by 6 bases and J by 2 bases, with 13 bases left in between. The DNA for the CDR3 is TGCAGCGTCTCAGGGATACAAAACTATGGCTACACCTTC. This sequence encodes CSVSGIQNYGYTF.

The gene calls are TRBV5-6 and TRBJ2-7, with a possible D match to TRBD1 (5 bases). V gave up 2 bases and J gave up 0 bases, with 9 bases separating them. Per germline, CDR1 SGHDT and CDR2 YYEEEE. The CDR3 loop spans 14 amino acids. CDR3 bases: TGTGCCAGCAGCTTTGACAGAATCTCCTACGAGCAGTACTTC. Translation gives CASSFDRISYEQYF.

The rearrangement links TRBV29-1 to TRBJ1-1; D call uncertain. The germline V and J ends were trimmed by 1 base and 4 bases, with 10 bases remaining between them. Germline CDR1 reads SQVTM; CDR2 reads ANQGSEA. This CDR3 has 13 residues. The CDR3 region has the DNA TGCAGCGTTGAAGTGACGAGAGGCACTGAAGCTTTCTTT. The encoded protein is CSVEVTRGTEAFF.

The genes are TRBV13 and TRBJ2-3; 11 bases align to TRBD2. Trimming removed 5 bases from V and 6 bases from J; junction bases left unmatched: 7. The CDR3 is 15 amino acids. Germline lookup yields CDR1 PRHDT and CDR2 FYEKMQ (reference sequence). In nucleotides, the CDR3 is TGTGCCAGCAGCCGACCGGGACTAGCGGCCGATACGCAGTATTTT. Translation: CASSRPGLAADTQYF.

The chain joins TRBV5-8 to TRBJ2-6; D is ambiguous. In germline, CDR1 is SGHTS, CDR2 YDEGEE. CDR3 length: 13 residues. CDR3 DNA: TGTGTTCTTCCAGGCTCTGGGGCCAACGTCCTGACTTTC. This codes for CVLPGSGANVLTF.

The sample holds a few counts of this clone. This CDR3 is CASSLGPAGSTDTQYF. The CDR3 nucleotides read TGTGCCAGCAGCTTAGGGCCAGCGGGGTCCACAGATACGCAGTATTTT. The chain employs TRBV7-6 and TRBJ2-3; 7 bases line up with TRBD2. CDR3 length equals 16 residues. V dropped 1 base and J dropped 2; count of bases not matched to a gene: 6. From germline, CDR1 is SGHVS and CDR2 FNYEAQ.

The chain employs TRBV3-1 (or the pseudogene TRBV3-2) and TRBJ2-1; TRBD2 matches at 7 bases. CDR1 LGHDT and CDR2 YNNKEL come from the germline V gene (reference sequence). The CDR3 spans 13 residues. Germline trimming cut 4 bases from V and 10 bases from J; bases unmatched to any gene: 7. The CDR3 region has the DNA TGTGCCAGCAGCCGGGAGGGATGGGACGAGCAGTTCTTC. Its protein is CASSREGWDEQFF.

The chain has TRBV19 and TRBJ2-5; possible D gene TRBD1, 5 bases. V was pared by 6 bases and J by 5 bases, with 13 bases between. This CDR3 is 13 amino acids long. Germline V gene data show CDR1 as LNHDA and CDR2 as SQIVND (reference sequence). In DNA, the CDR3 is TGTGCCAGTAGGGAAAGGGGTTGGGAGACCCAGTACTTC. Its protein product is CASRERGWETQYF.

This chain links TRBV12-3 or TRBV12-4 with TRBJ2-7; D uncertain. This CDR3 has 13 residues. Deletions cut 1 base from V and 3 bases from J, with 7 bases between. The CDR3, as DNA: TGTGCCAGCAGTTTAGATGCAGACTACGAGCAGTACTTC. Residues: CASSLDADYEQYF.

V is TRBV27 and J is TRBJ2-7, with D possibly TRBD2 on 6 matching bases. Trimming stripped 3 bases from V and 1 base from J, with 13 bases between. CDR3 size: 15 residues. Per germline, CDR1 MNHEY and CDR2 SMNVEV (reference sequence). DNA for the CDR3: TGTGCCAGCAGTTTTACGGTGACTAGTTCCTACGAGCAGTACTTC. Protein: CASSFTVTSSYEQYF.

This rearrangement joins TRBV11-2 to TRBJ2-7; no clear D gene. Deletions cut 1 base from V and 2 bases from J, with 9 bases between. Germline-derived CDR1 and CDR2 are SGHAT and FQNNGV. This CDR3 contains 14 residues. For the CDR3, the DNA is TGTGCCAGCAGCTTAGGGCAAACTACCTACGAGCAGTACTTC. Its protein product is CASSLGQTTYEQYF.

This clone was picked up one time. The genes are TRBV28 and TRBJ2-5; 7 nucleotides align to TRBD2. Unmatched junction bases numbered 7, after V lost 1 base and J lost 5 bases. The CDR3 runs to 15 residues. CDR1 is MDHEN and CDR2 is SYDVKM in the germline V gene. The CDR3 loop is CASSLSAGAAETQYF. The CDR3 DNA reads as TGTGCCAGCAGTTTATCCGCGGGAGCAGCGGAGACCCAGTACTTC.

This clone was detected only a few times. The chain is built from TRBV19 and TRBJ2-1, with a possible D match to TRBD1 (5 bases). Germline V CDR1 and CDR2: LNHDA, SQIVND (reference sequence). This CDR3 has 12 residues. With 9 bases removed from V and 4 bases from J, the gap between germline ends came to 10 bases. The DNA of the CDR3 is TGTGCCAGCGGCAGGGCGTACAATGAGCAGTTCTTC. This translates into CASGRAYNEQFF. Based on the CDR3 plus reference TRBV19 and TRBJ2-1, the full variable domain is DGGITQSPKYLFRKEGQNVTLSCEQNLNHDAMYWYRQDPGQGLRLIYYSQIVNDFQKGDIAEGYSVSREKKESFPLTVTSAQKNPTAFYLCASGRAYNEQFFGPGTRLTVL.

V usage is TRBV9 and J usage is TRBJ1-2; D is undetermined. CDR3 length: 13 amino acids. From germline, CDR1 is SGDLS and CDR2 YYNGEE. V was clipped by 6 bases and J by 0 bases, with 9 bases between them. CDR3 amino acids: CASNSGANYGYTF. In DNA, the CDR3 is TGTGCCAGCAACTCCGGAGCTAACTATGGCTACACCTTC.

The chain joins TRBV2 to TRBJ1-2; D may be TRBD1 (6 bases). Germline assignment: CDR1 SNHLY and CDR2 FYNNEI. V was shortened by 7 bases and J by 8 bases, with 11 bases between the two germline ends. The CDR3 runs to 11 residues. The CDR3: CASIQGYGYTF. CDR3 nucleotide sequence: TGTGCCAGCATCCAGGGGTACGGCTACACCTTC.

V usage is TRBV9 and J usage is TRBJ1-2; D remains unclear. The CDR3 runs 15 residues. CDR1 is SGDLS, CDR2 YYNGEE, per germline. V was shortened by 0 bases and J by 8 bases, with 17 bases between the two germline ends. CDR3 in DNA: TGTGCCAGCAGCGTAGTAGGCATGGACTTCCGCGGCTACACCTTC. Residues: CASSVVGMDFRGYTF.

The chain links TRBV6-2 or TRBV6-3 to TRBJ1-2; 9 positions agree with TRBD1. The CDR3 has 16 amino acids. Trimming removed 2 bases from V and 0 bases from J; junction bases left unmatched: 4. The germline CDR1 and CDR2 sequences are MNHEY and SVGEGT. CDR3 loop: CASSYARDRANYGYTF. DNA of the CDR3: TGTGCCAGCAGTTACGCGCGGGACAGGGCTAACTATGGCTACACCTTC.

The V and J genes are TRBV7-3 and TRBJ1-1, with 8 positions matching TRBD1. The length of the CDR3 is 14 residues. Germline values: CDR1 SGHTA, CDR2 FQGTGA. V shed 1 base, J shed 6 bases, and the junction held 4 bases outside the gene matches. The CDR3: CASSLNRGSAEAFF. CDR3 bases: TGTGCCAGCAGCTTAAACAGGGGGTCGGCTGAAGCTTTCTTT.

The chain combines TRBV27 with TRBJ1-4, with TRBD1 matching over 9 bases. The CDR3 consists of 14 residues. Germline values: CDR1 MNHEY, CDR2 SMNVEV (reference sequence). Trimming cost V 5 bases and J 7 bases; bases outside gene matches: 5. The DNA for the CDR3 is TGTGCCAGCAGTCGGACAGGGGTCGTTGAAAAACTGTTTTTT. Residues: CASSRTGVVEKLFF.